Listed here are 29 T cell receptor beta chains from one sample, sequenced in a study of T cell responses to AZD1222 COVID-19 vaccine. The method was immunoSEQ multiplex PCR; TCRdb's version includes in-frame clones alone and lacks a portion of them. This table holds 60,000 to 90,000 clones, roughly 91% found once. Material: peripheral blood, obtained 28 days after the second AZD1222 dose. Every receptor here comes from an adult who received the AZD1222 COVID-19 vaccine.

The CDR3: CASRHGNYRTEPQHF. In DNA, the CDR3 is TGTGCCAGCAGACATGGGAACTACAGGACGGAACCCCAGCATTTT. The J gene is TRBJ1-5, the V gene TRBV28; possibly TRBD1 for D (5 bases). Germline-derived CDR1 and CDR2 are MDHEN and SYDVKM. The CDR3 spans 15 residues. V was trimmed by 6 bases and J by 10 bases, leaving 22 bases between them. Full variable domain (remainder filled in from reference TRBV28 and TRBJ1-5): DVKVTQSSRYLVKRTGEKVFLECVQDMDHENMFWYRQDPGLGLRLIYFSYDVKMKEKGDIPEGYSVSREKKERFSLILESASTNQTSMYLCASRHGNYRTEPQHFGDGTRLSIL.

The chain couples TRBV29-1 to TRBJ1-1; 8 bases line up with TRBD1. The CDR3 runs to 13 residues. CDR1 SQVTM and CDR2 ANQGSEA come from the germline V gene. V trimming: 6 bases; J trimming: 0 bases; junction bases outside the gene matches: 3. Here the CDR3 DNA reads TGCAGCGTAAGGACAGGGATGAACACTGAAGCTTTCTTT. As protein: CSVRTGMNTEAFF.

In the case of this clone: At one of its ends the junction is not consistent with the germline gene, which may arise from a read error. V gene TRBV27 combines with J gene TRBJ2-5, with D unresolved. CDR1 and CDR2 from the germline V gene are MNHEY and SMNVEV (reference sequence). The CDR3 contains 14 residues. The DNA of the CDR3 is TGTGCCAGCAGTCTATCCGGGTCGTGGGAGACCCAGTACTTC. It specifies CASSLSGSWETQYF.

Written as DNA, the CDR3 is TGTGCCATCAGTGGAGGGGGCCGTAGCACAGATACGCAGTATTTT. Translating it yields CAISGGGRSTDTQYF. The genes are TRBV10-3 and TRBJ2-3; TRBD1 matches at 7 bases. Germline V gene data show CDR1 as ENHRY and CDR2 as SYGVKD. After removal of 4 bases from V and 0 bases from J, the junction contained 4 bases not matched to a gene. The CDR3 has 15 amino acids.

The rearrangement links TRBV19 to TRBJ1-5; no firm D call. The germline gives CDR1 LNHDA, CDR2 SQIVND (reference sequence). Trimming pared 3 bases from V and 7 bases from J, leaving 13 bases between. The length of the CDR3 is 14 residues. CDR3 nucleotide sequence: TGTGCCAGTAGTATTCGCACCGGTGGACAGCCCCAGCATTTT. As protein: CASSIRTGGQPQHF.

DNA of the CDR3: TGCGCCAGCAGCATACAAGAGACCCAGTACTTC. Protein sequence: CASSIQETQYF. The chain couples TRBV5-1 to TRBJ2-5, with D unresolved. Deletions cut 4 bases from V and 2 bases from J, with 3 bases between. CDR1 SGHRS and CDR2 YFSETQ come from the germline V gene. This CDR3 has 11 residues.

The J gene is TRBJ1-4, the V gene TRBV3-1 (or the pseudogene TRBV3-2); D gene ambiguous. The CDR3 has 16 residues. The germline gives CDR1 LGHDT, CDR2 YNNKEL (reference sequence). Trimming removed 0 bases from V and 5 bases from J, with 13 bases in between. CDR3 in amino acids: CASSQDRASPNEKLFF. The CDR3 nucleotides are TGTGCCAGCAGCCAAGATCGCGCCAGTCCGAATGAAAAACTGTTTTTT.

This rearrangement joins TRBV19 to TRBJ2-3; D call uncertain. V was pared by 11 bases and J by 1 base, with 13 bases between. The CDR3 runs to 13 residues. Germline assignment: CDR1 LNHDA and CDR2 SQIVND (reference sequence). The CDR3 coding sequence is TGTGCCTCAGGCGCCGGAGGCACAGATACGCAGTATTTT. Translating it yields CASGAGGTDTQYF. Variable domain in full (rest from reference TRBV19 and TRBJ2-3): DGGITQSPKYLFRKEGQNVTLSCEQNLNHDAMYWYRQDPGQGLRLIYYSQIVNDFQKGDIAEGYSVSREKKESFPLTVTSAQKNPTAFYLCASGAGGTDTQYFGPGTRLTVL.

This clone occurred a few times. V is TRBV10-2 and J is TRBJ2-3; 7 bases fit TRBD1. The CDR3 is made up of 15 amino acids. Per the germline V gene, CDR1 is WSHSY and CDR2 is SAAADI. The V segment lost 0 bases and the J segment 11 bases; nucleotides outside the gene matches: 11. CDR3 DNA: TGCGCCAGCAGTGAGTCGACAGGGTTAGGCAACGAGCAGTATTTT. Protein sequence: CASSESTGLGNEQYF.

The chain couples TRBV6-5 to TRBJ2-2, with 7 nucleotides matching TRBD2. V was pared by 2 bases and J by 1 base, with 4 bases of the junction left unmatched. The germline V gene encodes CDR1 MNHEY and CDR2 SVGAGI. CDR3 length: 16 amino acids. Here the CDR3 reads CASSYGGDWNTGELFF. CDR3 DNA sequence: TGTGCCAGCAGTTACGGGGGGGATTGGAACACCGGGGAGCTGTTTTTT.

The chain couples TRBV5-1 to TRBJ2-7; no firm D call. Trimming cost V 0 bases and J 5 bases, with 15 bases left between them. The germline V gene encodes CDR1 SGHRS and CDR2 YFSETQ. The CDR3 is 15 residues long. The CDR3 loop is CASSLARVNGDEQYF. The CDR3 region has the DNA TGCGCCAGCAGCTTGGCCCGGGTAAATGGGGACGAGCAGTACTTC.

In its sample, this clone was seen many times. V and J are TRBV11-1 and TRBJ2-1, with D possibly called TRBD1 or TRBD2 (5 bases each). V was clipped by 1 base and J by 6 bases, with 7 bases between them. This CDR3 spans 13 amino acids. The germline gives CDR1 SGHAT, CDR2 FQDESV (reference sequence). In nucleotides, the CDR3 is TGTGCCAGCAGCTTAGACGGGGCCAATGAGCAGTTCTTC. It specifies CASSLDGANEQFF.

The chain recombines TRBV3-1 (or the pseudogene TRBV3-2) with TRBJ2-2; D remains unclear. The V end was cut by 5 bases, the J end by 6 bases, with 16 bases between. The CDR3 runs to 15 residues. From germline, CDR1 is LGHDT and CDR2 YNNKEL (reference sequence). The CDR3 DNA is TGTGCCAGCAGCAGAAGACTCCATGTTGCCGGGGAGCTGTTTTTT. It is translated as CASSRRLHVAGELFF.

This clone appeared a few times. Here the CDR3 DNA reads TGTGCTACCTCGGGGGCCTCAAATTGGCAGTACTTC. It is translated as CATSGASNWQYF. The chain employs TRBV12-5 and TRBJ2-7; D possibly uses TRBD1 or TRBD2 (6 bases each). CDR1 is LGHNT and CDR2 is FRNRAP in the germline V gene. V shed 10 bases and J shed 9 bases, with 19 bases lying between them. This CDR3 is built from 12 residues.

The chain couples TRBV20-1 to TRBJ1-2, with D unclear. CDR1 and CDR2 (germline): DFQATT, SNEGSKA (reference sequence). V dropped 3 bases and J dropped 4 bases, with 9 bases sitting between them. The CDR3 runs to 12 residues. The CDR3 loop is CSASPQPYGYTF. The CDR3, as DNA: TGCAGTGCTAGTCCCCAGCCCTATGGCTACACCTTC.

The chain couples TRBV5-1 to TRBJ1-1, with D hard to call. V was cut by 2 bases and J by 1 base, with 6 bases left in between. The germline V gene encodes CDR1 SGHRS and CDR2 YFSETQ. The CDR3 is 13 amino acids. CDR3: CASSFGRNTEAFF. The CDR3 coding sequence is TGCGCCAGCAGCTTCGGACGGAACACTGAAGCTTTCTTT.

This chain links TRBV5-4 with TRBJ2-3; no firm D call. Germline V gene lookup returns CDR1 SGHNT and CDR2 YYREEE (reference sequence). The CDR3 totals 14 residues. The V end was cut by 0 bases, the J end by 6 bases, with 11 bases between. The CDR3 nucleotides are TGTGCCAGCAGCTTGGACGCACCGGAGGATACGCAGTATTTT. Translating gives CASSLDAPEDTQYF. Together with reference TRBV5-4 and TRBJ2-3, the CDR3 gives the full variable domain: ETGVTQSPTHLIKTRGQQVTLRCSSQSGHNTVSWYQQALGQGPQFIFQYYREEENGRGNFPPRFSGLQFPNYSSELNVNALELDDSALYLCASSLDAPEDTQYFGPGTRLTVL.

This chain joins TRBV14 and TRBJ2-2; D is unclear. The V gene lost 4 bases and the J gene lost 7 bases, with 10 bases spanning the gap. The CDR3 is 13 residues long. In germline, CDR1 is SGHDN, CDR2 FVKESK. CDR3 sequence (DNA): TGTGCCAGCAGCCCCCAATTGGACGGGGAGCTGTTTTTT. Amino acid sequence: CASSPQLDGELFF.

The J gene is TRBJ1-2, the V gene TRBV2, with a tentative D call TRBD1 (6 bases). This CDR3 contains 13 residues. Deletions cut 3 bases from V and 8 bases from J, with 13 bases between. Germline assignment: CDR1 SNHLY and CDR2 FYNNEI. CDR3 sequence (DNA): TGTGCCAGCAGTGAGGACAGCCACCTAGGCTACACCTTC. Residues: CASSEDSHLGYTF.

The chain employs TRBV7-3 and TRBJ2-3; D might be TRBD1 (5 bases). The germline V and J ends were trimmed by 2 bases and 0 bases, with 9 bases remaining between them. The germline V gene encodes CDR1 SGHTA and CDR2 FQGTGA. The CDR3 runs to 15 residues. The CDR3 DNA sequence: TGTGCCAGCAGCTTACAGGGTTCTAGCACAGATACGCAGTATTTT. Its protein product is CASSLQGSSTDTQYF.

In DNA form, the CDR3 reads TGCGCCAGCAGCTCCCGGGGACAGGGGGCAGGAACTGAAGCTTTCTTT. It codes for CASSSRGQGAGTEAFF. This chain connects TRBV5-1 to TRBJ1-1, with 12 bases identical to TRBD1. Germline V CDR1 and CDR2: SGHRS, YFSETQ. This CDR3 contains 16 residues. V shed 3 bases and J 5 bases; nucleotides not matched to a gene: 8.

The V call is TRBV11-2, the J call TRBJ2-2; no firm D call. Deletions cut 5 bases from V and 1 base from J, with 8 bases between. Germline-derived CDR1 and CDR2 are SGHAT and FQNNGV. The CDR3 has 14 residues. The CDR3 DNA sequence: TGTGCCAGCAGCGACACAATGAACACCGGGGAGCTGTTTTTT. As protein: CASSDTMNTGELFF.

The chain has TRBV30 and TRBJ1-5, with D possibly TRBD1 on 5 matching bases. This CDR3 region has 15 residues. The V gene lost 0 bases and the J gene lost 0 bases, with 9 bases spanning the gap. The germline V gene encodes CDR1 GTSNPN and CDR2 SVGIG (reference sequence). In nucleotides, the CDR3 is TGTGCCTGGAGTGTCGGGGGGGATAGCAATCAGCCCCAGCATTTT. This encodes CAWSVGGDSNQPQHF. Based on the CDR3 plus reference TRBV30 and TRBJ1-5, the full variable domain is SQTIHQWPATLVQPVGSPLSLECTVEGTSNPNLYWYRQAAGRGLQLLFYSVGIGQISSEVPQNLSASRPQDRQFILSSKKLLLSDSGFYLCAWSVGGDSNQPQHFGDGTRLSIL.

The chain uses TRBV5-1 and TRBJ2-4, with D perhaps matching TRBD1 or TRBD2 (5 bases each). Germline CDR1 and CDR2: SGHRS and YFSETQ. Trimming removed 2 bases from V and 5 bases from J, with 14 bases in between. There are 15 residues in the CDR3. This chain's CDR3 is CASSLILGEQNIQYF. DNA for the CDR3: TGCGCCAGCAGCTTAATACTAGGGGAACAAAACATTCAGTACTTC.

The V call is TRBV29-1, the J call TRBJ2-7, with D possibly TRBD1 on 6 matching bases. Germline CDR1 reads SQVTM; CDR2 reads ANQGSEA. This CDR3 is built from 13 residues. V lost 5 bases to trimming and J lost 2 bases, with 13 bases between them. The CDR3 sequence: CSVSRTGPYEQYF. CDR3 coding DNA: TGCAGCGTTTCTCGCACAGGGCCCTACGAGCAGTACTTC.

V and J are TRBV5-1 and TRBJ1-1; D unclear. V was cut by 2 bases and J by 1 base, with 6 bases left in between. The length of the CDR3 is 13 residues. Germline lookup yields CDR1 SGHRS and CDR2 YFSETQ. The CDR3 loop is CASSLTENTEAFF. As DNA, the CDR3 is TGCGCCAGCAGCTTAACAGAGAACACTGAAGCTTTCTTT. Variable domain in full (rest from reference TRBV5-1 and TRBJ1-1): KAGVTQTPRYLIKTRGQQVTLSCSPISGHRSVSWYQQTPGQGLQFLFEYFSETQRNKGNFPGRFSGRQFSNSRSEMNVSTLELGDSALYLCASSLTENTEAFFGQGTRLTVV.

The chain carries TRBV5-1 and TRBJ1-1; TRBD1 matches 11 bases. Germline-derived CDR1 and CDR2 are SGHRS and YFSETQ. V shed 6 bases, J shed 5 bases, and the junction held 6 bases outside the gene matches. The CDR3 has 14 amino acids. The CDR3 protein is CASNPGTGGTEAFF. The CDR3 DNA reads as TGCGCCAGCAATCCCGGGACAGGGGGGACTGAAGCTTTCTTT.

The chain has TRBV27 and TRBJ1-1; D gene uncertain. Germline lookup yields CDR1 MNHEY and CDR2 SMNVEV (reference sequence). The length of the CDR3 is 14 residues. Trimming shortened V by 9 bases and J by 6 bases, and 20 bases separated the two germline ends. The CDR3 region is CASNNWGGRSEAFF. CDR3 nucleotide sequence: TGTGCCAGTAACAACTGGGGTGGGAGGTCTGAAGCTTTCTTT.

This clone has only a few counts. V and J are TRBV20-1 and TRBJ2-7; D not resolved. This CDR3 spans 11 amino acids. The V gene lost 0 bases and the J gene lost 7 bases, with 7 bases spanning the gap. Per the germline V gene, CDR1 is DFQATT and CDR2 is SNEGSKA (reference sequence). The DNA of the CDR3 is TGCAGTGCTAGAGATCACAATGAGCAGTACTTC. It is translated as CSARDHNEQYF.